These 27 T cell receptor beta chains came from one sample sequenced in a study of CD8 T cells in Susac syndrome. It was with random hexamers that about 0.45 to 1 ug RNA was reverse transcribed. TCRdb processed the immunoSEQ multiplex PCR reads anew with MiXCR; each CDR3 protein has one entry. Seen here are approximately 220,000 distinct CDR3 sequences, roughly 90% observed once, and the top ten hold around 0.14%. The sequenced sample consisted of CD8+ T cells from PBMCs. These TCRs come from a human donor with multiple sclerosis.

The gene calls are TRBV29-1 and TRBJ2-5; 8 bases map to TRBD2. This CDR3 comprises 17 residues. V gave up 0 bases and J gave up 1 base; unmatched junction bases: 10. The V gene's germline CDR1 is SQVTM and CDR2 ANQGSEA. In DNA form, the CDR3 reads TGCAGCGTTGAAGATGCCGGGACTAGTGCTTTCCAAGAGACCCAGTACTTC. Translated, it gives CSVEDAGTSAFQETQYF.

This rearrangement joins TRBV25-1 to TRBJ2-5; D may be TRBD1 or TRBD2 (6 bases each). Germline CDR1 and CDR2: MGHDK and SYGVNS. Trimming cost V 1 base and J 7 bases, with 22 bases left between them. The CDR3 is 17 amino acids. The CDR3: CASSESGGPQGSGTQYF. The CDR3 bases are TGTGCCAGCAGTGAATCCGGGGGCCCTCAGGGGTCCGGGACCCAGTACTTC.

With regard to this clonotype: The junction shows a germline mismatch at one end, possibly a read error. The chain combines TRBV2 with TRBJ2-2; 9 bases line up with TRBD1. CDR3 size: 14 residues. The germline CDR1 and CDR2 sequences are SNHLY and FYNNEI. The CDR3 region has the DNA TGTGCCACCCAGGGACAGGGCGACACCGGGGAGCTGTTCTTT. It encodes CATQGQGDTGELFF.

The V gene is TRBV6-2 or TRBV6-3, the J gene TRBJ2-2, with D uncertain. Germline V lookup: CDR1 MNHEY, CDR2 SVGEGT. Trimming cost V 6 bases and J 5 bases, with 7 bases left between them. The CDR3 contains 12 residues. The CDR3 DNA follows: TGTGCCAGCAGGGTAGGAACCGGGGAGCTGTTTTTT. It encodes CASRVGTGELFF.

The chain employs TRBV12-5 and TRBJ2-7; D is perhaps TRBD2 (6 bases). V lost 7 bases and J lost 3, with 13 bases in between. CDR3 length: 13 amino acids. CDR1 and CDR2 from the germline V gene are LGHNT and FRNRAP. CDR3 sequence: CASALEGVYEQYF. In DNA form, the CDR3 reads TGTGCTAGTGCCTTGGAGGGCGTCTACGAGCAGTACTTC.

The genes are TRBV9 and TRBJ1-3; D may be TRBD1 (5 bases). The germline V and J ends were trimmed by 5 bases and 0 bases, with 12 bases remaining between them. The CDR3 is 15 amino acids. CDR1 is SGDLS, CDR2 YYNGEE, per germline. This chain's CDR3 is CASRGDGDSGNTIYF. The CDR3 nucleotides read TGTGCCAGCAGGGGGGACGGCGACTCTGGAAACACCATATATTTT.

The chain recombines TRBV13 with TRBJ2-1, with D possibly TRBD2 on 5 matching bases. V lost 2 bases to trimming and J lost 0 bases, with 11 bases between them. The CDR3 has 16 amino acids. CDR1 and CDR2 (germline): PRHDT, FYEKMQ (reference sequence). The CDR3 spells CASSLRTVSSYNEQFF. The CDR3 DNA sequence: TGTGCCAGCAGCTTAAGGACTGTGAGCTCCTACAATGAGCAGTTCTTC.

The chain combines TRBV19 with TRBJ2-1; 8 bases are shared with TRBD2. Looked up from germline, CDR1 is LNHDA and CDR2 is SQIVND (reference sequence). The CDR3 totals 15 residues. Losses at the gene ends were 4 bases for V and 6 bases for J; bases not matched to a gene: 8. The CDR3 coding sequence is TGTGCCAGTAGTAAGGGTACTAGCGGCTTCAATGAGCAGTTCTTC. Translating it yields CASSKGTSGFNEQFF. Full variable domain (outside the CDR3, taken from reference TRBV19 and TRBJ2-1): DGGITQSPKYLFRKEGQNVTLSCEQNLNHDAMYWYRQDPGQGLRLIYYSQIVNDFQKGDIAEGYSVSREKKESFPLTVTSAQKNPTAFYLCASSKGTSGFNEQFFGPGTRLTVL.

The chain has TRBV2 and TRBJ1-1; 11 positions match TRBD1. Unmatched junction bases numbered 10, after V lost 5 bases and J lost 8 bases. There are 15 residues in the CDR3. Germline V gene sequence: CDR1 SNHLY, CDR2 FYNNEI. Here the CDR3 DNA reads TGTGCCAGCAGTACTCCGGGACAGGGGGGTAACGAAGCTTTCTTT. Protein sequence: CASSTPGQGGNEAFF.

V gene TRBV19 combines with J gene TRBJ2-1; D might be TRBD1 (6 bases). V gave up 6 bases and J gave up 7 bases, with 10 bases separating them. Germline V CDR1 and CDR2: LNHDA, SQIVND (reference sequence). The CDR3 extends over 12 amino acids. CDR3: CASRKTGNEQFF. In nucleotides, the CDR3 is TGTGCCAGTAGAAAGACAGGTAATGAGCAGTTCTTC. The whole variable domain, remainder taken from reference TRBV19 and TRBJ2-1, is DGGITQSPKYLFRKEGQNVTLSCEQNLNHDAMYWYRQDPGQGLRLIYYSQIVNDFQKGDIAEGYSVSREKKESFPLTVTSAQKNPTAFYLCASRKTGNEQFFGPGTRLTVL.

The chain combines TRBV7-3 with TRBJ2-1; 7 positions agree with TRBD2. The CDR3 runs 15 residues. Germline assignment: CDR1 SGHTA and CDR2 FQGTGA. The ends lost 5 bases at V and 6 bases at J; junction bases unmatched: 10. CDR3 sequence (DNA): TGTGCCAGCAGCGTTAGCGGGCTTGGGGCCAATGAGCAGTTCTTC. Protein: CASSVSGLGANEQFF.

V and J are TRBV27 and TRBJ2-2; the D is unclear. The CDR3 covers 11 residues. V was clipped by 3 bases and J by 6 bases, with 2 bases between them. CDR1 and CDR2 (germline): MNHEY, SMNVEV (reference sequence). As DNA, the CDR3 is TGTGCCAGCAGTTTTGCCGGGGAGCTGTTTTTT. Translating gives CASSFAGELFF.

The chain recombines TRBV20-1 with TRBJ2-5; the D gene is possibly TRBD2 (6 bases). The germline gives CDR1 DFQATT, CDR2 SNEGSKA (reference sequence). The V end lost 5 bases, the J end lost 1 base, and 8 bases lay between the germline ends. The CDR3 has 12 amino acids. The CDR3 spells CSASGLQETQYF. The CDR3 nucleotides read TGCAGTGCTTCGGGACTCCAAGAGACCCAGTACTTC.

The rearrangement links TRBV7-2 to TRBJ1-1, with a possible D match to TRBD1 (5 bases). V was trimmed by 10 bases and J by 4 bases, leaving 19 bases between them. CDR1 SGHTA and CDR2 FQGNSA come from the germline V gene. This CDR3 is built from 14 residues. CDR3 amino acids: CATSPGAWSTEAFF. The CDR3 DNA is TGTGCCACATCCCCCGGGGCGTGGAGCACTGAAGCTTTCTTT.

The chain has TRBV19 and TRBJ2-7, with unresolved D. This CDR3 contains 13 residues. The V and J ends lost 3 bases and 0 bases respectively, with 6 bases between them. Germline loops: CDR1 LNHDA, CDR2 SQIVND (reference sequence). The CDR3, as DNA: TGTGCCAGTAGTATGGGCAGCTCCTACGAGCAGTACTTC. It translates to CASSMGSSYEQYF.

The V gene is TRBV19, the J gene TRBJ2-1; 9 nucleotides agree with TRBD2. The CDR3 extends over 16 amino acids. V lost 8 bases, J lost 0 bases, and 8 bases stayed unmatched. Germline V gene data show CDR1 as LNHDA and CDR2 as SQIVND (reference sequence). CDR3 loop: CASGGTREGSYNEQFF. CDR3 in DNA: TGTGCCAGTGGGGGTACGCGGGAGGGCTCCTACAATGAGCAGTTCTTC. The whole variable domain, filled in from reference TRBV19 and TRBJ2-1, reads DGGITQSPKYLFRKEGQNVTLSCEQNLNHDAMYWYRQDPGQGLRLIYYSQIVNDFQKGDIAEGYSVSREKKESFPLTVTSAQKNPTAFYLCASGGTREGSYNEQFFGPGTRLTVL.

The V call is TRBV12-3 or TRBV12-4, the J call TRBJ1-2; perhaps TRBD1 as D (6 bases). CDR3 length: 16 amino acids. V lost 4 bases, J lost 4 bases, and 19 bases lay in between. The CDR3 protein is CASSSNHNDRSYGYTF. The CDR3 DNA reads TGTGCCAGCAGTTCCAACCACAACGACAGGTCCTATGGCTACACCTTC.

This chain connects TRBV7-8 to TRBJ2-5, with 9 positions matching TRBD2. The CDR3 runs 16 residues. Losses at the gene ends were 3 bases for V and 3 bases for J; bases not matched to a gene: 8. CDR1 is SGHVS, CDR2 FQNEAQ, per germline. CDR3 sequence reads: CASSFPRLAGKETQYF. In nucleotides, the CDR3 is TGTGCCAGCAGCTTCCCGAGGCTAGCGGGGAAAGAGACCCAGTACTTC.

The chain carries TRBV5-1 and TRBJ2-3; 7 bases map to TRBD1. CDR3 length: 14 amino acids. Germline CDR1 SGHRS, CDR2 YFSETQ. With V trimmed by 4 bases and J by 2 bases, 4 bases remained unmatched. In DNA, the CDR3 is TGCGCCAGCAGCCAGAGGGGGCCCACAGATACGCAGTATTTT. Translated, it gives CASSQRGPTDTQYF.

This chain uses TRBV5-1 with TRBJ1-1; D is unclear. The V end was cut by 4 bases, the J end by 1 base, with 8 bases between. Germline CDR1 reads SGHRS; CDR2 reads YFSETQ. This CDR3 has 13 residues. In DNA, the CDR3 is TGCGCCAGCAGCACAGTCGGGAACACTGAAGCTTTCTTT. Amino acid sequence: CASSTVGNTEAFF.

The CDR3 sequence is CASSLARRVHEQFF. CDR3 coding DNA: TGTGCCAGCAGCTTAGCGCGAAGGGTGCATGAGCAGTTCTTC. V gene TRBV7-8 combines with J gene TRBJ2-1; the D is unclear. V lost 0 bases, J lost 8 bases, and 11 bases lay in between. The CDR3 extends over 14 amino acids. Per the germline V gene, CDR1 is SGHVS and CDR2 is FQNEAQ.

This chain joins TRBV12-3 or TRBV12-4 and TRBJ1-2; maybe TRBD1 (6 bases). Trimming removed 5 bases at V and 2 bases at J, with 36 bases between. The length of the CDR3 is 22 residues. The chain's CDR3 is CASSLLLGVYGTSGGRNYGYTF. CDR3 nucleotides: TGTGCCAGCAGTCTACTACTGGGTGTGTACGGCACCTCGGGGGGCAGGAACTATGGCTACACCTTC.

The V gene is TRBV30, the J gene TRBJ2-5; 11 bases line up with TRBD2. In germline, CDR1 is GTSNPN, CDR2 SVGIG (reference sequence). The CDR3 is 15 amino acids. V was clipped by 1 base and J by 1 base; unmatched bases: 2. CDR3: CAWSAGLAVQETQYF. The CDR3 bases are TGTGCCTGGAGTGCGGGACTAGCGGTCCAAGAGACCCAGTACTTC.

The CDR3 DNA reads as TGTGCCAGCAGCTTGAGGGCCAATCAGCCCCAGCATTTT. This translates into CASSLRANQPQHF. This sequence joins TRBV5-8 and TRBJ1-5, with D uncertain. This CDR3 has 13 residues. In germline, CDR1 is SGHTS, CDR2 YDEGEE. Trimming took 1 base from V and 3 from J, leaving 5 bases between them.

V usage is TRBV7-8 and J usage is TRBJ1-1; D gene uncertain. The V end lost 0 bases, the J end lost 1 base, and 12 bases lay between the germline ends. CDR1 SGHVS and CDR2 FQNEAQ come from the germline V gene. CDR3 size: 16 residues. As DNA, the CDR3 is TGTGCCAGCAGCTTAGCGAGTCCTGGCGAGAACACTGAAGCTTTCTTT. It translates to CASSLASPGENTEAFF.

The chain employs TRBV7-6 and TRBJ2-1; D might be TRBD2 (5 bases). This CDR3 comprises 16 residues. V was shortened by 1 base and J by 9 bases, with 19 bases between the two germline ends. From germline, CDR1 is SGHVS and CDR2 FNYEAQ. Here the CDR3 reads CASSLGPADLSTEQFF. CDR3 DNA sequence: TGTGCCAGCAGCTTAGGGCCAGCGGACCTTTCGACTGAGCAGTTCTTC. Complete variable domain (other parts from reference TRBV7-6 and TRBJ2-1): GAGVSQSPRYKVTKRGQDVALRCDPISGHVSLYWYRQALGQGPEFLTYFNYEAQQDKSGLPNDRFSAERPEGSISTLTIQRTEQRDSAMYRCASSLGPADLSTEQFFGPGTRLTVL.

CDR3 coding DNA: TGTGCCAGCAGCTCCAGGGAGCTTCTGGGACTAGCGGGACTCCAAGAGACCCAGTACTTC. Its translation: CASSSRELLGLAGLQETQYF. The chain links TRBV7-8 to TRBJ2-5; TRBD2 agrees at 13 bases. Looked up from germline, CDR1 is SGHVS and CDR2 is FQNEAQ. CDR3 length: 20 residues. The V and J ends lost 4 bases and 1 base, in that order; junction bases with no gene match: 15. Supplemented by reference TRBV7-8 and TRBJ2-5, the full variable domain reads GAGVSQSPRYKVAKRGQDVALRCDPISGHVSLFWYQQALGQGPEFLTYFQNEAQLDKSGLPSDRFFAERPEGSVSTLKIQRTQQEDSAVYLCASSSRELLGLAGLQETQYFGPGTRLLVL.